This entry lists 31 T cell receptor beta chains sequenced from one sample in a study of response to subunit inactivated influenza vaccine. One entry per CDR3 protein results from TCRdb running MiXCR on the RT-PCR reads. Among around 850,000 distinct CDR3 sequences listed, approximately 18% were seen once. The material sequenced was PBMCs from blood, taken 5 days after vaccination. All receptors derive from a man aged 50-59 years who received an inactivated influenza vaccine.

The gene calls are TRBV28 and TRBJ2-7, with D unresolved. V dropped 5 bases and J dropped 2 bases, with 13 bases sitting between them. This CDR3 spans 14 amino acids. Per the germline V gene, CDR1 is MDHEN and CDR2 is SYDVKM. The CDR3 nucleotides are TGTGCCAGCAGTGAAAGGACCGTGACCTACGAGCAGTACTTC. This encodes CASSERTVTYEQYF.

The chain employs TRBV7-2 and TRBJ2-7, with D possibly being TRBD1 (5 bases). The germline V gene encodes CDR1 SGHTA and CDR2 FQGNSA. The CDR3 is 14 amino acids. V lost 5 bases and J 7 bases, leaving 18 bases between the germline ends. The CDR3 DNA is TGTGCCAGCAGCCTCAGCCCGACAGCTGATGAGCAGTACTTC. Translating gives CASSLSPTADEQYF.

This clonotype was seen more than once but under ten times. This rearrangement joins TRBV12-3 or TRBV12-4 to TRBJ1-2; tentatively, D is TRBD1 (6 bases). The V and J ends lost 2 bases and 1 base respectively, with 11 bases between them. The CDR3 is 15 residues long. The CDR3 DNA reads TGTGCCAGCAGTTTAACGCAGGGGAGTAACTATGGCTACACCTTC. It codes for CASSLTQGSNYGYTF.

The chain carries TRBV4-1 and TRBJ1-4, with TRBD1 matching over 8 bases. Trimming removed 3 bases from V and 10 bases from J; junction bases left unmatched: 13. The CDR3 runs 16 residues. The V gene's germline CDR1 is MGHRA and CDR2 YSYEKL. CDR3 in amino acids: CASSQGPGQDARKLFF. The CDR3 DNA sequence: TGCGCCAGCAGCCAGGGGCCGGGACAGGACGCTCGAAAACTGTTTTTT.

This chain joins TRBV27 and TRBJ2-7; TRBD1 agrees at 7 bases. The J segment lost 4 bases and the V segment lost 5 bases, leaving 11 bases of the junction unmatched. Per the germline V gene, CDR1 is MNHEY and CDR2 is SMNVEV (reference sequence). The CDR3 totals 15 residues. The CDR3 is CASSPNPTGMYEQYF. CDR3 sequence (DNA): TGTGCCAGCAGTCCAAACCCGACAGGGATGTACGAGCAGTACTTC.

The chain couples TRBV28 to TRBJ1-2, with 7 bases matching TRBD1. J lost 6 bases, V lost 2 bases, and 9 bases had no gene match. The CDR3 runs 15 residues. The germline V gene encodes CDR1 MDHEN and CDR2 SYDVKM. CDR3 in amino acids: CASSLPGTVWHGYTF. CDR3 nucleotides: TGTGCCAGCAGTTTACCCGGGACAGTCTGGCATGGCTACACCTTC.

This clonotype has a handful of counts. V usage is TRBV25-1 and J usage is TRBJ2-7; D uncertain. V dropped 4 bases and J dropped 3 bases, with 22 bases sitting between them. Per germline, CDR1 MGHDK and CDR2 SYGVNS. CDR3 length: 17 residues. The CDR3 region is CASSGGIGFVGGYEQYF. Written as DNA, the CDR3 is TGTGCCAGCAGTGGTGGTATCGGATTTGTCGGTGGCTACGAGCAGTACTTC.

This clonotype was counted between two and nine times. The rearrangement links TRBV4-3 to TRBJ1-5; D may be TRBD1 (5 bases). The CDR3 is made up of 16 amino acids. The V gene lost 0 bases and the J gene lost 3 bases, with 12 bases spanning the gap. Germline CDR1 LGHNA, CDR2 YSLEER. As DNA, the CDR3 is TGCGCCAGCAGCCAAGATTCGGGCAGGGTCAATCAGCCCCAGCATTTT. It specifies CASSQDSGRVNQPQHF.

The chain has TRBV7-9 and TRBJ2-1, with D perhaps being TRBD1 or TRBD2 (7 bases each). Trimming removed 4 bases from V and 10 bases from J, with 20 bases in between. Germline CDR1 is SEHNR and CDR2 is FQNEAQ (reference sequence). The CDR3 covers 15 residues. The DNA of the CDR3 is TGTGCCAGCAGCTCACCCCCAGGGGGGGGCTACGAGCAGTTCTTC. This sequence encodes CASSSPPGGGYEQFF. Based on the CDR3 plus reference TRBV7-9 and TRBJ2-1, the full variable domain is DTGVSQNPRHKITKRGQNVTFRCDPISEHNRLYWYRQTLGQGPEFLTYFQNEAQLEKSRLLSDRFSAERPKGSFSTLEIQRTEQGDSAMYLCASSSPPGGGYEQFFGPGTRLTVL.

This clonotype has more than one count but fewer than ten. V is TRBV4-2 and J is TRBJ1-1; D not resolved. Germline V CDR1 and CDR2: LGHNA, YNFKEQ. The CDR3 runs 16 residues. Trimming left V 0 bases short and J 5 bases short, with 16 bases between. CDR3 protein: CASSQDLLGGSTEAFF. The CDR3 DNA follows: TGTGCCAGCAGCCAAGATCTACTGGGAGGTTCGACTGAAGCTTTCTTT.

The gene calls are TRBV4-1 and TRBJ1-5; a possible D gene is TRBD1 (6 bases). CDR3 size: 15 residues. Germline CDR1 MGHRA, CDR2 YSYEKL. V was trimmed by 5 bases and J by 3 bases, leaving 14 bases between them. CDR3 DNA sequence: TGCGCCAGCAGCGGGGCAGGGGCCCTCAATCAGCCCCAGCATTTT. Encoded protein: CASSGAGALNQPQHF.

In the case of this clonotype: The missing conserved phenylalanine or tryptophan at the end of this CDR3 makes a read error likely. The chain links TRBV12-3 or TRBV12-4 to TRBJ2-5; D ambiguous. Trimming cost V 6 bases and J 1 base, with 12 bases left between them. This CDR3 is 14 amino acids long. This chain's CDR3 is CASSPDPAQETQYS. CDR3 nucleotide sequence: TGTGCCAGCAGCCCAGACCCGGCCCAAGAGACCCAGTACTCC.

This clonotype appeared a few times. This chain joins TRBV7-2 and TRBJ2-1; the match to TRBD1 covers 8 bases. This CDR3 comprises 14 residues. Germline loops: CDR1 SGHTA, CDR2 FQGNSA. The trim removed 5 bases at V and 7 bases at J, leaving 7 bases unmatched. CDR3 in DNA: TGTGCCAGCAGCACCCGACAGGGGTTGAATGAGCAGTTCTTC. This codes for CASSTRQGLNEQFF. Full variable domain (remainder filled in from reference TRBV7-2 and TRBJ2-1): GAGVSQSPSNKVTEKGKDVELRCDPISGHTALYWYRQSLGQGLEFLIYFQGNSAPDKSGLPSDRFSAERTGGSVSTLTIQRTQQEDSAVYLCASSTRQGLNEQFFGPGTRLTVL.

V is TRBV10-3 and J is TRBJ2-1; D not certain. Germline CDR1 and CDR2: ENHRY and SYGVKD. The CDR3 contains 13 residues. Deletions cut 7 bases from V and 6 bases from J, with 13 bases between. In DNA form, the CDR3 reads TGTGCCATCACCCCGAGGTTAGGCAATGAGCAGTTCTTC. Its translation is CAITPRLGNEQFF.

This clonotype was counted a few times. The CDR3, as DNA: TGTGCCAGCACCATTAGCGGGGGGCCAGGGGAGACCCAGTACTTC. Residues: CASTISGGPGETQYF. The V gene is TRBV12-3 or TRBV12-4, the J gene TRBJ2-5; 10 nucleotides agree with TRBD2. This CDR3 has 15 amino acids. J lost 5 bases, V lost 7 bases, and 10 bases had no gene match.

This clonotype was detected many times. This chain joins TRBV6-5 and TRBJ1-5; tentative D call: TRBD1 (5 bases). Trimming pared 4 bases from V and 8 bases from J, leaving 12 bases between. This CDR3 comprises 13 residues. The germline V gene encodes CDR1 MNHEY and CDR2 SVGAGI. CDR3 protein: CASSSAGMEPQHF. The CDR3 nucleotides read TGTGCCAGCAGTTCAGCAGGGATGGAGCCCCAGCATTTT.

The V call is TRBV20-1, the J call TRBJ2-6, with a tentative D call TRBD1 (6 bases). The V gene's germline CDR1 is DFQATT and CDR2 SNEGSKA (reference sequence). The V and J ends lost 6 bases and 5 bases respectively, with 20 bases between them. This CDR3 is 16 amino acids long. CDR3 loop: CSAPGQPARRANVLTF. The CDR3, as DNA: TGCAGTGCGCCAGGACAGCCTGCTAGGAGGGCCAACGTCCTGACTTTC.

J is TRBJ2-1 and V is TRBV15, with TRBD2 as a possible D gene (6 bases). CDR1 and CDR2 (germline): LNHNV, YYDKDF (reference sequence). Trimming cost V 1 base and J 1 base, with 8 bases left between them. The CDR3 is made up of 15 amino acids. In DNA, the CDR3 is TGTGCCACCAGCAGAGGGGGGGAATCCTACAATGAGCAGTTCTTC. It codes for CATSRGGESYNEQFF. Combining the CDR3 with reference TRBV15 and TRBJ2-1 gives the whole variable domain DAMVIQNPRYQVTQFGKPVTLSCSQTLNHNVMYWYQQKSSQAPKLLFHYYDKDFNNEADTPDNFQSRRPNTSFCFLDIRSPGLGDTAMYLCATSRGGESYNEQFFGPGTRLTVL.

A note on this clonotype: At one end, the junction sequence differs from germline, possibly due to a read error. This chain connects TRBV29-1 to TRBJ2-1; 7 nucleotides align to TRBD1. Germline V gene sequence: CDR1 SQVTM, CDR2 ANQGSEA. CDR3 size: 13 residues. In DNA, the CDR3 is TGCAGCGTAGAATTCCCTAGACAGGGCCCCCCCGTCTTC. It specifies CSVEFPRQGPPVF.

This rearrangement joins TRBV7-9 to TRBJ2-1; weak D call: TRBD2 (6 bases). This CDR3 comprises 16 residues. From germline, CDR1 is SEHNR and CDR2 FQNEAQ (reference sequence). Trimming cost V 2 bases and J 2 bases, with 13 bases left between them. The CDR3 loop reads CASSLSTGVPYNEQFF. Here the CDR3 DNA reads TGTGCCAGCAGCTTATCAACGGGAGTGCCCTACAATGAGCAGTTCTTC.

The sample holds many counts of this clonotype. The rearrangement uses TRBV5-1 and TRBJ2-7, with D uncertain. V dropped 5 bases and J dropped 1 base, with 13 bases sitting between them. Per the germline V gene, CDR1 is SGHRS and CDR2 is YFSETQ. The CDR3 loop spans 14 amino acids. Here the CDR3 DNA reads TGCGCCAGCAGTTCATCGGTGGGGTCCTACGAGCAGTACTTC. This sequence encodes CASSSSVGSYEQYF.

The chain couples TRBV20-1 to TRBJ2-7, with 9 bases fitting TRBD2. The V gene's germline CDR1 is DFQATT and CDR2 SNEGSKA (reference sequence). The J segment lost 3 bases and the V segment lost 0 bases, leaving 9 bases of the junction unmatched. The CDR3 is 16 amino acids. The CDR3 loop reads CSARDNPPSGIYEQYF. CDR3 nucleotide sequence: TGCAGTGCTAGAGATAACCCCCCTAGCGGGATCTACGAGCAGTACTTC.

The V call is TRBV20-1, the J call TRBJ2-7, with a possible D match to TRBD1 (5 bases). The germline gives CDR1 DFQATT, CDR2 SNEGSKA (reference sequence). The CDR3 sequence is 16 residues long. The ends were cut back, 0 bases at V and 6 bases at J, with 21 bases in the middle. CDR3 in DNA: TGCAGTGCTAGAGATCGCGGATCAGCCCCGCAGGGCGAGCAGTACTTC. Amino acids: CSARDRGSAPQGEQYF.

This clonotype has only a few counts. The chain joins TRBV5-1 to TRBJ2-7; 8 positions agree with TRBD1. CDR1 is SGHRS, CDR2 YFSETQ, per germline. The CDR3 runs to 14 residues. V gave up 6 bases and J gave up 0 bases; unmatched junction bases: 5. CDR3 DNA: TGCGCCAGCAAACAGGGGGATTACTCCTACGAGCAGTACTTC. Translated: CASKQGDYSYEQYF.

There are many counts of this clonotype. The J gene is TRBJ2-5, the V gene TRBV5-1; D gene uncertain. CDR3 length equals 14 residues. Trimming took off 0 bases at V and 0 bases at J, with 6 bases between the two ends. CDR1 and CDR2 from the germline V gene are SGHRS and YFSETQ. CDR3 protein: CASSLGSYQETQYF. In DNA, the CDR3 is TGCGCCAGCAGCTTGGGCAGTTACCAAGAGACCCAGTACTTC.

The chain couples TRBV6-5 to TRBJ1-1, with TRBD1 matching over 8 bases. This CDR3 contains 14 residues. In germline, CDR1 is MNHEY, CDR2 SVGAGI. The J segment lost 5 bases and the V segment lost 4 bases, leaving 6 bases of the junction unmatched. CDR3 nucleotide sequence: TGTGCCAGCAGTTCGGGACAGGTTGGGACTGAAGCTTTCTTT. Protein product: CASSSGQVGTEAFF.

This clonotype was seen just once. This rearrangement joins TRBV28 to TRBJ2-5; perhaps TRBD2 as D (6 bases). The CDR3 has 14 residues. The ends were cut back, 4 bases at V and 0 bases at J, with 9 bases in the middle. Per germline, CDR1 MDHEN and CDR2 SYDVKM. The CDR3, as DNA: TGTGCCAGCAGTTACCGGGACTACCAAGAGACCCAGTACTTC. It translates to CASSYRDYQETQYF.

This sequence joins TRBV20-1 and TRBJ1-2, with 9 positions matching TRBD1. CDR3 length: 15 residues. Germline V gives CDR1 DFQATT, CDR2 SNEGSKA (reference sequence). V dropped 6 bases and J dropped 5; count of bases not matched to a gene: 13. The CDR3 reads CSATPPGQGGYGYTF. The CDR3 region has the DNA TGCAGTGCCACTCCTCCGGGACAGGGAGGGTATGGCTACACCTTC.

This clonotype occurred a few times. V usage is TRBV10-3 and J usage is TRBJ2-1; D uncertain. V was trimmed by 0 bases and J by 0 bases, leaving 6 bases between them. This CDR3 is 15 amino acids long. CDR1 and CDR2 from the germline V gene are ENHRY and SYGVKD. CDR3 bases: TGTGCCATCAGTGAGTCGTTGAGCTCCTACAATGAGCAGTTCTTC. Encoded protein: CAISESLSSYNEQFF.

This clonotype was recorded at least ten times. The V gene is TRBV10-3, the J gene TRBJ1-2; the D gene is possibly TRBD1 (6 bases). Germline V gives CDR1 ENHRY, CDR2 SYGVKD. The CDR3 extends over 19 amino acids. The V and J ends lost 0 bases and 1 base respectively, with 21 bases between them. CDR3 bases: TGTGCCATCAGTGAGTCTACGGGGCAGGGGTCGAACTTTAACTATGGCTACACCTTC. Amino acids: CAISESTGQGSNFNYGYTF.

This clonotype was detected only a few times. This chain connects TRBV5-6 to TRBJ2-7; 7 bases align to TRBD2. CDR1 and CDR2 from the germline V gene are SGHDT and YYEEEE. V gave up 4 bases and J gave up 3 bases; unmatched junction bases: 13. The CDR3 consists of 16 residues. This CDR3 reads CASSQLAGRSVYEQYF. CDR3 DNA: TGTGCCAGCAGCCAACTAGCCGGGAGGTCGGTCTACGAGCAGTACTTC.